The clone carrying this T cell receptor beta chain was detected once. In the PCR, 60 Vbeta and 13 Jbeta primers were used. TCRdb's table, derived via immunoSEQ multiplex PCR, lists solely in-frame clones and lacks some. Of about 130,000 clones listed, 70% to 80% were seen once; the top ten hold 2% to 2.5%. These data come from a study of cytomegalovirus exposure and HLA in healthy donors. Trimming stripped 7 bases from V and 7 bases from J, with 11 bases between. Per germline, CDR1 MDHEN and CDR2 SYDVKM. CDR3 length equals 12 residues. The chain uses TRBV28 and TRBJ1-5; no clear D. Sequences were obtained from PBMCs. The receptor's source is a man aged 25 to 40 in good health and CMV-seronegative. CDR3 region: CASNLRSQPQHF. The CDR3 region has the DNA TGTGCCAGCAACCTACGAAGCCAGCCCCAGCATTTT.